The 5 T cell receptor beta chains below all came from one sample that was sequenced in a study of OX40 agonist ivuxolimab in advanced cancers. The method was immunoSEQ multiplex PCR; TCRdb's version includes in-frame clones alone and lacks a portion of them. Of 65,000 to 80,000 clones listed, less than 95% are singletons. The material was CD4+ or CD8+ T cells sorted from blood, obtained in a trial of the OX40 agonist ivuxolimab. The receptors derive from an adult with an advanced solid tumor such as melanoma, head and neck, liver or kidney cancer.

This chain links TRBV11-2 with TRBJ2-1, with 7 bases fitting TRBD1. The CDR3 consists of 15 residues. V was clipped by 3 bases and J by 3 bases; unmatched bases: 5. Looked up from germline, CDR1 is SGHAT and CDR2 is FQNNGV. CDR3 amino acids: CASSLGGQDYNEQFF. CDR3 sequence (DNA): TGTGCCAGCAGCTTGGGTGGACAGGACTACAATGAGCAGTTCTTC.

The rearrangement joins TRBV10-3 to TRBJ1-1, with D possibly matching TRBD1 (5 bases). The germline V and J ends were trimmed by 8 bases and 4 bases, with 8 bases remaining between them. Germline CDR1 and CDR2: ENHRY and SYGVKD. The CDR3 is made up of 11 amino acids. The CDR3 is CAIGGVTEAFF. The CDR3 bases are TGTGCCATCGGAGGGGTCACTGAAGCTTTCTTT.

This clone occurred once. The CDR3 bases are TGCGCCAGCAGCCAAGTGGAGAAGACCGGGGAGCTGTTTTTT. Encoded protein: CASSQVEKTGELFF. The chain couples TRBV4-1 to TRBJ2-2; D unresolved. V shed 1 base and J shed 5 bases, with 8 bases lying between them. The CDR3 runs to 14 residues. From germline, CDR1 is MGHRA and CDR2 YSYEKL.

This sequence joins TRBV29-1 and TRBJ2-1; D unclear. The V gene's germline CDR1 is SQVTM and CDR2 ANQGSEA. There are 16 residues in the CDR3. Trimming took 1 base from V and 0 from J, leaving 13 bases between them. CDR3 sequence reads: CSVEGPDVSSYNEQFF. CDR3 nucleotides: TGCAGCGTTGAAGGCCCGGACGTAAGCTCCTACAATGAGCAGTTCTTC.

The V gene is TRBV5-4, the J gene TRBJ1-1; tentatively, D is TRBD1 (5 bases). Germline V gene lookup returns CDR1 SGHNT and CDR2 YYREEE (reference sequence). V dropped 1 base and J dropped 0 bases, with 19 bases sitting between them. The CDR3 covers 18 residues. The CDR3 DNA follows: TGTGCCAGCAGCTTGTGGGGCTATGACACCGCCATGAACACTGAAGCTTTCTTT. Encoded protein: CASSLWGYDTAMNTEAFF.